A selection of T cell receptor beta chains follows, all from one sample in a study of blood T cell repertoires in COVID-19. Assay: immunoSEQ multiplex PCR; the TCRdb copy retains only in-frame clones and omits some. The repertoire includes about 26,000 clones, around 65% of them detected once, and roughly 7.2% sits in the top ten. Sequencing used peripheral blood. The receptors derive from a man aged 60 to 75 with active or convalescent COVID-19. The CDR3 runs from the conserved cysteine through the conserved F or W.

CDR3aa: CASSYNQGGQPQHF; j_gene: TRBJ1-5; v_gene: TRBV6-5
CDR3aa: CASSLALNPNREGFGEQFF; j_gene: TRBJ2-1; v_gene: TRBV5-4
CDR3aa: CASSQLRELRYEQYF; j_gene: TRBJ2-7; v_gene: TRBV23-1
CDR3aa: CASSWEEGVGTEAFF; j_gene: TRBJ1-1; v_gene: TRBV2
CDR3aa: CASSPPTTGFGYTF; j_gene: TRBJ1-2; v_gene: TRBV5-1
CDR3aa: CASSFDREEENTIYF; j_gene: TRBJ1-3; v_gene: TRBV5-4
CDR3aa: CASSRISGKNEKLFF; j_gene: TRBJ1-4; v_gene: TRBV11-2
CDR3aa: CASSGPGQGRETQYF; j_gene: TRBJ2-5; v_gene: TRBV9
CDR3aa: CASRRRGVAPYEQYF; j_gene: TRBJ2-7; v_gene: TRBV27
CDR3aa: CASSLWGQRSALNYGYTF; j_gene: TRBJ1-2; v_gene: TRBV27
CDR3aa: CATSDGDRGRAGDTQYF; j_gene: TRBJ2-3; v_gene: TRBV24-1
CDR3aa: CASRLVSRGPEKLFF; j_gene: TRBJ1-4; v_gene: TRBV4-1
CDR3aa: CASSSQQGEGYTF; j_gene: TRBJ1-2; v_gene: TRBV5-1
CDR3aa: CASSYGWAPNTGELFF; j_gene: TRBJ2-2; v_gene: TRBV6-5
CDR3aa: CAWSVFSGLPWEQYF; j_gene: TRBJ2-7; v_gene: TRBV30
CDR3aa: CASSSQTSGRSYEQYF; j_gene: TRBJ2-7; v_gene: TRBV9
CDR3aa: CASSPGVPYIYF; j_gene: TRBJ2-7; v_gene: TRBV6-5
CDR3aa: CASSYRGMVNTEAFF; j_gene: TRBJ1-1; v_gene: TRBV6-5
CDR3aa: CASSQDLPGNTGELFF; j_gene: TRBJ2-2; v_gene: TRBV14
CDR3aa: CASSLDSGRYNEQFF; j_gene: TRBJ2-1; v_gene: TRBV5-4
CDR3aa: CASSFPLGTSGTYEQYF; j_gene: TRBJ2-7; v_gene: TRBV7-8
CDR3aa: CATSRKLVEQGFYGYTF; j_gene: TRBJ1-2; v_gene: TRBV15
CDR3aa: CASRGTGLIADYGYTF; j_gene: TRBJ1-2; v_gene: TRBV6-6
CDR3aa: CASSSRQVGRYEQYF; j_gene: TRBJ2-7; v_gene: TRBV28
CDR3aa: CAYWGTGYGYTF; j_gene: TRBJ1-2; v_gene: TRBV30
CDR3aa: CASNTGVWGQPQHF; j_gene: TRBJ1-5; v_gene: TRBV19
CDR3aa: CASSITSGSQETQYF; j_gene: TRBJ2-5; v_gene: TRBV19
CDR3aa: CASSLGGGIWEQYF; j_gene: TRBJ2-7; v_gene: TRBV27
CDR3aa: CASSRGTGNEKLFF; j_gene: TRBJ1-4; v_gene: TRBV9
CDR3aa: CASSYSGREGYGYTF; j_gene: TRBJ1-2; v_gene: TRBV6-5
CDR3aa: CAGSKDRGGYGYTF; j_gene: TRBJ1-2; v_gene: TRBV2
CDR3aa: CASSLLRTGGNSPLHF; j_gene: TRBJ1-6; v_gene: TRBV3-1/TRBV3-2
CDR3aa: CASSLKEWHTF; j_gene: TRBJ1-2; v_gene: TRBV18
CDR3aa: CASSDSDNYGYTF; j_gene: TRBJ1-2; v_gene: TRBV12-3/TRBV12-4
CDR3aa: CASSPIGRYYEQYF; j_gene: TRBJ2-7; v_gene: TRBV7-8
CDR3aa: CASSLGQGLGGYTF; j_gene: TRBJ1-2; v_gene: TRBV28
CDR3aa: CASSLGMDGDGSTQYF; j_gene: TRBJ2-5; v_gene: TRBV5-1
CDR3aa: CAWSLLRAGELFF; j_gene: TRBJ2-2; v_gene: TRBV30
CDR3aa: CAISAGNSNQPQHF; j_gene: TRBJ1-5; v_gene: TRBV10-3
CDR3aa: CTSSDLPSIGNTIYF; j_gene: TRBJ1-3; v_gene: TRBV10-1
CDR3aa: CASSLAFRQGGGEKLFF; j_gene: TRBJ1-4; v_gene: TRBV7-2
CDR3aa: CAISESASNEQYF; j_gene: TRBJ2-7; v_gene: TRBV10-3
CDR3aa: CASSIKTGSSYNEQFF; j_gene: TRBJ2-1; v_gene: TRBV19
CDR3aa: CASGGTGQSYEQYF; j_gene: TRBJ2-7; v_gene: TRBV2
CDR3aa: CASSLGAANYGYTF; j_gene: TRBJ1-2; v_gene: TRBV11-2
CDR3aa: CASSVVRWDSSNYGYTF; j_gene: TRBJ1-2; v_gene: TRBV9